The 19 T cell receptor beta chains below all came from one sample that was sequenced in a study of shared clonotypes between healthy human individuals. The data were produced by immunoSEQ multiplex PCR, yet TCRdb's version contains in-frame clones alone and is incomplete. The data hold roughly 550,000 clones, with nearly 97% observed a single time. Positive CCR7 selection of CD45RO-negative cells yielded the naive CD8 cells, and terminally differentiated effector memory CD45RA+ cells were excluded. Source material: naive CD8+ T cells sorted from blood. These receptor sequences come from a woman aged 25 to 39 in good health.

V usage is TRBV27 and J usage is TRBJ1-2, with unresolved D. The germline V gene encodes CDR1 MNHEY and CDR2 SMNVEV (reference sequence). The CDR3 length is 13 residues. Trimming shortened V by 0 bases and J by 8 bases, and 10 bases separated the two germline ends. The CDR3 loop is CASSLSRQDGYTF. CDR3 nucleotide sequence: TGTGCCAGCAGTTTATCGAGGCAGGACGGCTACACCTTC.

The rearrangement uses TRBV11-2 and TRBJ2-7; D is unclear. V lost 1 base to trimming and J lost 0 bases, with 7 bases between them. CDR1 SGHAT and CDR2 FQNNGV come from the germline V gene. The CDR3 loop spans 14 amino acids. This CDR3 reads CASSLGSSSYEQYF. In DNA form, the CDR3 reads TGTGCCAGCAGCTTAGGATCGAGCTCCTACGAGCAGTACTTC.

This chain links TRBV28 with TRBJ2-1; D unclear. Trimming took off 3 bases at V and 8 bases at J, with 14 bases between the two ends. This CDR3 spans 14 amino acids. Germline V lookup: CDR1 MDHEN, CDR2 SYDVKM. CDR3: CASSFRLFTDEQFF. CDR3 nucleotide sequence: TGTGCCAGCAGTTTCCGCCTCTTCACCGATGAGCAGTTCTTC.

This clone was found once. The J gene is TRBJ2-1, the V gene TRBV7-9; 8 bases are shared with TRBD2. The length of the CDR3 is 16 residues. Per the germline V gene, CDR1 is SEHNR and CDR2 is FQNEAQ (reference sequence). V gave up 1 base and J gave up 4 bases; unmatched junction bases: 6. In nucleotides, the CDR3 is TGTGCCAGCAGCTTAGGGGTAGCGGGATGGTACAATGAGCAGTTCTTC. Translation: CASSLGVAGWYNEQFF.

As to this clone: Other DNA sequences in this sample translate to the same CDR3. The chain is built from TRBV9 and TRBJ2-2, with D hard to call. Trimming stripped 2 bases from V and 4 bases from J, with 3 bases between. The V gene's germline CDR1 is SGDLS and CDR2 YYNGEE. The CDR3 sequence is 12 residues long. Written as DNA, the CDR3 is TGTGCCAGCAGCGTGGGCACCGGGGAGCTGTTTTTT. Protein sequence: CASSVGTGELFF.

CDR3 sequence reads: CASSYSSVPGELFF. For the CDR3, the DNA is TGTGCCAGCAGTTACTCTTCCGTGCCCGGGGAGCTGTTTTTT. The chain joins TRBV6-5 to TRBJ2-2, with D unresolved. This CDR3 is 14 amino acids long. V was pared by 0 bases and J by 6 bases, with 8 bases between. Germline CDR1 reads MNHEY; CDR2 reads SVGAGI.

V usage is TRBV28 and J usage is TRBJ1-1; 7 nucleotides match TRBD1. The CDR3 has 13 amino acids. CDR1 is MDHEN and CDR2 is SYDVKM in the germline V gene. V shed 8 bases, J shed 2 bases, and the junction held 5 bases outside the gene matches. As DNA, the CDR3 is TGTGCCAGCCGTGGACAGGACAACACTGAAGCTTTCTTT. Amino acid sequence: CASRGQDNTEAFF.

This sequence joins TRBV4-1 and TRBJ2-7; 11 bases match TRBD2. The CDR3 consists of 18 residues. Germline V CDR1 and CDR2: MGHRA, YSYEKL. V was clipped by 0 bases and J by 1 base; unmatched bases: 8. The CDR3 sequence: CASSQEPSGRHISYEQYF. DNA of the CDR3: TGCGCCAGCAGCCAAGAGCCTAGCGGGAGGCACATTTCCTACGAGCAGTACTTC.

This chain uses TRBV14 with TRBJ2-5; D ambiguous. The J call may be in error: the DNA end matches TRBJ2-7 better. The CDR3 is made up of 13 amino acids. Germline-derived CDR1 and CDR2 are SGHDN and FVKESK. CDR3 sequence: CASSQWGSYEQYF. The CDR3 coding sequence is TGTGCCAGCAGCCAGTGGGGATCCTACGAGCAGTACTTC.

The rearrangement uses TRBV7-9 and TRBJ2-1; TRBD2 aligns across 8 bases. Looked up from germline, CDR1 is SEHNR and CDR2 is FQNEAQ (reference sequence). CDR3 length: 12 amino acids. After removal of 3 bases from V and 8 bases from J, the junction contained 0 bases not matched to a gene. This chain's CDR3 is CASSLTSDEQFF. CDR3 DNA: TGTGCCAGCAGCTTGACTAGCGATGAGCAGTTCTTC.

The chain couples TRBV2 to TRBJ1-1; D perhaps matches TRBD1 (5 bases). This CDR3 spans 14 amino acids. The V gene lost 4 bases and the J gene lost 1 base, with 10 bases spanning the gap. Germline CDR1 and CDR2: SNHLY and FYNNEI. The CDR3 DNA is TGTGCCAGCAGTGTTCGGGGGTCGAACACTGAAGCTTTCTTT. Protein sequence: CASSVRGSNTEAFF.

CDR3 sequence reads: CASSLVGSGTRQETQYF. CDR3 bases: TGTGCCAGCAGCTTGGTTGGATCCGGGACACGGCAAGAGACCCAGTACTTC. This chain joins TRBV13 and TRBJ2-5, with D maybe TRBD1 (6 bases). The CDR3 runs to 17 residues. Germline V CDR1 and CDR2: PRHDT, FYEKMQ (reference sequence). The V gene lost 3 bases and the J gene lost 2 bases, with 19 bases spanning the gap.

The genes are TRBV13 and TRBJ2-7; 14 nucleotides agree with TRBD2. The trim removed 6 bases at V and 3 bases at J, leaving 4 bases unmatched. This CDR3 is 15 amino acids long. Per the germline V gene, CDR1 is PRHDT and CDR2 is FYEKMQ (reference sequence). CDR3 in amino acids: CASRRTSGGYYEQYF. The DNA of the CDR3 is TGTGCCAGCAGGAGGACTAGCGGGGGGTACTACGAGCAGTACTTC. Together with reference TRBV13 and TRBJ2-7, the CDR3 gives the full variable domain: AAGVIQSPRHLIKEKRETATLKCYPIPRHDTVYWYQQGPGQDPQFLISFYEKMQSDKGSIPDRFSAQQFSDYHSELNMSSLELGDSALYFCASRRTSGGYYEQYFGPGTRLTVT.

This clone was seen only once. This chain links TRBV5-6 with TRBJ2-7, with TRBD2 identical over 8 bases. Germline-derived CDR1 and CDR2 are SGHDT and YYEEEE. This CDR3 spans 13 amino acids. V trimming: 3 bases; J trimming: 3 bases; junction bases outside the gene matches: 2. As DNA, the CDR3 is TGTGCCAGCAGCTCAGCGGGAGTCTACGAGCAGTACTTC. This encodes CASSSAGVYEQYF.

This chain links TRBV4-1 with TRBJ2-3, with 14 bases identical to TRBD2. V was pared by 6 bases and J by 4 bases, with 3 bases of the junction left unmatched. Germline values: CDR1 MGHRA, CDR2 YSYEKL. CDR3 size: 15 residues. The CDR3 spells CASRATSGRADTQYF. The CDR3 nucleotides read TGCGCCAGCAGAGCGACTAGCGGGAGGGCAGATACGCAGTATTTT.

The chain uses TRBV5-1 and TRBJ1-2; the D is unclear. CDR1 is SGHRS, CDR2 YFSETQ, per germline. The V end was cut by 1 base, the J end by 5 bases, with 12 bases between. The CDR3 spans 14 residues. For the CDR3, the DNA is TGCGCCAGCAGCTTGAATTGGCAGACATATGGCTACACCTTC. Encoded protein: CASSLNWQTYGYTF.

The chain recombines TRBV19 with TRBJ1-1; D ambiguous. Per germline, CDR1 LNHDA and CDR2 SQIVND (reference sequence). CDR3 length equals 14 residues. V was cut by 5 bases and J by 0 bases, with 10 bases left in between. DNA for the CDR3: TGTGCCAGTAGTGAAGGACTGATGAACACTGAAGCTTTCTTT. Translating gives CASSEGLMNTEAFF.

The genes are TRBV9 and TRBJ1-4, with 12 bases fitting TRBD1. The CDR3 loop spans 14 amino acids. Trimming took 3 bases from V and 6 from J; bases not matched to a gene: 0. CDR1 is SGDLS and CDR2 is YYNGEE in the germline V gene. The CDR3 bases are TGTGCCAGCAGCGGGGACAGGGGGCATGAAAAACTGTTTTTT. This encodes CASSGDRGHEKLFF.

Only a few counts were recorded for this clone. This chain connects TRBV28 to TRBJ1-5, with 8 nucleotides matching TRBD1. Germline trimming cut 8 bases from V and 0 bases from J; bases unmatched to any gene: 6. The CDR3 runs 15 residues. Germline CDR1 is MDHEN and CDR2 is SYDVKM. CDR3 bases: TGTGCCAGCGACGGGACAGGAGGTAGCAATCAGCCCCAGCATTTT. Its protein is CASDGTGGSNQPQHF.